This paragraph covers one T cell receptor (beta chain) sequence. The data were taken from a study of spatial heterogeneity in lung cancer. In TCRdb, the 5' RACE reads were re-called with MiXCR into one record per CDR3 protein. The data contain 85,000 to 100,000 distinct CDR3 sequences, roughly 19% of them seen just once; the ten biggest clones take up 21%. Time point denoted: blood at routine non-recurrence follow-up after resection. Germline loops: CDR1 SGHRS, CDR2 YFSETQ. This CDR3 has 14 residues. Trimming stripped 3 bases from V and 1 base from J, with 10 bases between. The sample consisted of PBMCs, taken at follow-up. The chain links TRBV5-1 to TRBJ1-2; D remains unclear. The sequence was collected from a male donor with early-stage non-small cell lung cancer. This CDR3 reads CASSSTEFNYGYTF. The CDR3 DNA reads TGCGCCAGCAGCTCGACGGAATTTAACTATGGCTACACCTTC. Combining the CDR3 with reference TRBV5-1 and TRBJ1-2 gives the whole variable domain KAGVTQTPRYLIKTRGQQVTLSCSPISGHRSVSWYQQTPGQGLQFLFEYFSETQRNKGNFPGRFSGRQFSNSRSEMNVSTLELGDSALYLCASSSTEFNYGYTFGSGTRLTVV.